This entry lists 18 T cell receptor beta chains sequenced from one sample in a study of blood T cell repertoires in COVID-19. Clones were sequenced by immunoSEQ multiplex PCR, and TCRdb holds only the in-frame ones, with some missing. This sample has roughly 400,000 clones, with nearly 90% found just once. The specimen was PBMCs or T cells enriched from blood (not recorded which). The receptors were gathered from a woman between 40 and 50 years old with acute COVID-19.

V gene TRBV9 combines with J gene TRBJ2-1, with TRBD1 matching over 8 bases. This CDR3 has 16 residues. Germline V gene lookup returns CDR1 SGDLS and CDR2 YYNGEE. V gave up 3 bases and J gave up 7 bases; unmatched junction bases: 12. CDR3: CASSATDRGFRNEQFF. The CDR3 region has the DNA TGTGCCAGCAGCGCTACAGACAGGGGCTTTAGGAATGAGCAGTTCTTC.

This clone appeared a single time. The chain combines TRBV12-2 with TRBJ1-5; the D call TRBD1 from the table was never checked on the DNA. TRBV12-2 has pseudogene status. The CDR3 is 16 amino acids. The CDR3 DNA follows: TGTGCAAGTCGCCAAGAGGGACAGGCGTCCAATCAGCCCCAGCATTTT. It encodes CASRQEGQASNQPQHF.

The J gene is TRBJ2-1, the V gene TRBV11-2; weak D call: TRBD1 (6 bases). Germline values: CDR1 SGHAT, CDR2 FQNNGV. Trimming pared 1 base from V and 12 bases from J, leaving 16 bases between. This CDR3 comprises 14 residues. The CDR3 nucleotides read TGTGCCAGCAGCTTAGGTGCAGGGGTGGTTGGGCAGTTCTTC. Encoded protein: CASSLGAGVVGQFF.

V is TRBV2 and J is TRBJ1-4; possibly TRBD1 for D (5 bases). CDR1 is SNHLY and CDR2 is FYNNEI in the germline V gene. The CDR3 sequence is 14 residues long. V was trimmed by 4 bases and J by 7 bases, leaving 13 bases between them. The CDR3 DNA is TGTGCCAGCAGTGGAAGGGGCTCGATTGAAAAACTGTTTTTT. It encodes CASSGRGSIEKLFF.

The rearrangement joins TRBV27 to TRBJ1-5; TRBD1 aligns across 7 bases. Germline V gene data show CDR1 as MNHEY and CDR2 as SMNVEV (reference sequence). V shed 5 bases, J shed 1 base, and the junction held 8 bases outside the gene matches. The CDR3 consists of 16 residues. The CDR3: CASSRAYRGSNQPQHF. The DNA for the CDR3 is TGTGCCAGCAGTCGAGCCTACAGGGGAAGCAATCAGCCCCAGCATTTT.

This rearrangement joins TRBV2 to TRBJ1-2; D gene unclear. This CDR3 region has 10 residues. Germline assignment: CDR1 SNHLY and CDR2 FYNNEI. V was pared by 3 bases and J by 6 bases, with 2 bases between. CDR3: CASSDDGYTF. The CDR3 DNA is TGTGCCAGCAGTGACGATGGCTACACCTTC.

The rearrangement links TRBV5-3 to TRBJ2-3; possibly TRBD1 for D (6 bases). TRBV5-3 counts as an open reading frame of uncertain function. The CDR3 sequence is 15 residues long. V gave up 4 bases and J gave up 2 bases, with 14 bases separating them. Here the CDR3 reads CARSLDRSFTDTQYF. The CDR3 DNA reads TGTGCCAGAAGCCTTGACAGGTCATTCACAGATACGCAGTATTTT.

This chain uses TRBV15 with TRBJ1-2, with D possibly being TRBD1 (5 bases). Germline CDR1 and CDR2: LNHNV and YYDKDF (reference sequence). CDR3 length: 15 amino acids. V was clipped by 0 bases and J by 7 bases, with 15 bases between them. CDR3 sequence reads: CATSRDKGLRGGYTF. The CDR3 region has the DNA TGTGCCACCAGCAGAGACAAGGGGCTAAGGGGTGGCTACACCTTC.

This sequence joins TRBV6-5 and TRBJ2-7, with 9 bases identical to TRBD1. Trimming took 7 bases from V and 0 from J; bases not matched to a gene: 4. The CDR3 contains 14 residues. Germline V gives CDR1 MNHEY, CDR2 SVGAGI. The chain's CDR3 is CASKRDRASYEQYF. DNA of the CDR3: TGTGCCAGCAAGCGGGACAGGGCCTCCTACGAGCAGTACTTC.

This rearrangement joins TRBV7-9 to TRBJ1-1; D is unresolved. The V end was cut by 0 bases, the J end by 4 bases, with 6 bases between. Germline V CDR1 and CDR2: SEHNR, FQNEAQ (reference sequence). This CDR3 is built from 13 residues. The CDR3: CASSLADSTEAFF. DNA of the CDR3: TGTGCCAGCAGCTTAGCCGATAGCACTGAAGCTTTCTTT.

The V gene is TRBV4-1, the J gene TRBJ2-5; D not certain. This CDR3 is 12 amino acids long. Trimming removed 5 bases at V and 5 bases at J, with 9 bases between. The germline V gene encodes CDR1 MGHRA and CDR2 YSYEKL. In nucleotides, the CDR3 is TGCGCCAGCAGCACCTCCGGTGAGACCCAGTACTTC. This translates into CASSTSGETQYF.

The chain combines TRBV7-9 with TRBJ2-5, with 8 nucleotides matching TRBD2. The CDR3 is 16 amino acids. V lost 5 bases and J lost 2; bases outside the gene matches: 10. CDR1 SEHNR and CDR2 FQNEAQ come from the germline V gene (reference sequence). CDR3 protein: CASSLGLAESQETQYF. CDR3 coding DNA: TGTGCCAGCAGCCTAGGACTAGCTGAGTCGCAAGAGACCCAGTACTTC. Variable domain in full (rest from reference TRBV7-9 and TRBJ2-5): DTGVSQNPRHKITKRGQNVTFRCDPISEHNRLYWYRQTLGQGPEFLTYFQNEAQLEKSRLLSDRFSAERPKGSFSTLEIQRTEQGDSAMYLCASSLGLAESQETQYFGPGTRLLVL.

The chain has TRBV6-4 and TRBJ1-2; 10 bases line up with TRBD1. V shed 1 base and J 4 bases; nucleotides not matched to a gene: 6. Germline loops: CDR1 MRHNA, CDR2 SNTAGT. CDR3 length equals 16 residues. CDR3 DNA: TGTGCCAGCAGTGACTTGGGACAGGGGCCGCCCTATGGCTACACCTTC. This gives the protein CASSDLGQGPPYGYTF.

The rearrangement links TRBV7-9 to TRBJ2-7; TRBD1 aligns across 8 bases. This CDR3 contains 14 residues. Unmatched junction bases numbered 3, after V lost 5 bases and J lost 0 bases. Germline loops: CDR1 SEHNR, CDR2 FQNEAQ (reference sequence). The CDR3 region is CASSRQGSSYEQYF. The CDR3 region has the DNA TGTGCCAGCAGCCGACAGGGGAGCTCCTACGAGCAGTACTTC.

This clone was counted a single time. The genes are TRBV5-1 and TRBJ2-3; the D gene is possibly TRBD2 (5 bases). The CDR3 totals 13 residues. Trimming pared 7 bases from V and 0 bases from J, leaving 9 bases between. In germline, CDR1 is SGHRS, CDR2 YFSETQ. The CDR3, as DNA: TGCGCCAGCTCCGGGATCAGCACAGATACGCAGTATTTT. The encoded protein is CASSGISTDTQYF.

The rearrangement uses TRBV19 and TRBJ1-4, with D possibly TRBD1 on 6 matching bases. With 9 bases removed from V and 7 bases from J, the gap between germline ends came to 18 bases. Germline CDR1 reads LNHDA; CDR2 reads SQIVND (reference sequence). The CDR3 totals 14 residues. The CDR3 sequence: CASKDLGASEKLFF. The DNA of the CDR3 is TGTGCCAGCAAGGACCTGGGGGCGAGTGAAAAACTGTTTTTT.

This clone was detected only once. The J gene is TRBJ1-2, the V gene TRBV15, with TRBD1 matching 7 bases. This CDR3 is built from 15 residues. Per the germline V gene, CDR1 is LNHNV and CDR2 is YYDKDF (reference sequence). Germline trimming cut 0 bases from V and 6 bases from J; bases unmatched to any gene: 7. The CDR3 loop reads CATSRDYLRGDGYTF. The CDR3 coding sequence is TGTGCCACCAGCAGAGATTATCTCAGGGGGGATGGCTACACCTTC.

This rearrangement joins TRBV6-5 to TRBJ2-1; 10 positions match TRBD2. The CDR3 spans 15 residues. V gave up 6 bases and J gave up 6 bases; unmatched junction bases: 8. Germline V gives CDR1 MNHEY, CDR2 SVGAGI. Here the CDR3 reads CASRLGLAAPNEQFF. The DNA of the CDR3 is TGTGCCAGCAGGCTCGGACTAGCGGCGCCCAATGAGCAGTTCTTC.